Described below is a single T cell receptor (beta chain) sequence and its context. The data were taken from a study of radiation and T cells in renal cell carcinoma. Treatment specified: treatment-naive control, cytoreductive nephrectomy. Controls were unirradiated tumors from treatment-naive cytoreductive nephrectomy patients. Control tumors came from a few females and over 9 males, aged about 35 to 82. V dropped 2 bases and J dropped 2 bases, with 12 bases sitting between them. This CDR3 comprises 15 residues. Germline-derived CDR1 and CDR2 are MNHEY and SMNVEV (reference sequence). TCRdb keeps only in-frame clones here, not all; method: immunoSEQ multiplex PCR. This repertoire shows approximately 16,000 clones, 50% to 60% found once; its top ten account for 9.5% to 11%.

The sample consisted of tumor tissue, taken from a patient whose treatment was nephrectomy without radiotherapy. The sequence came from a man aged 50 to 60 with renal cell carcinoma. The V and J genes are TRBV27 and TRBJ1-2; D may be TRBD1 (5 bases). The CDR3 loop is CASSLVGEINYGYTF. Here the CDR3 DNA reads TGTGCCAGCAGTTTAGTGGGGGAAATCAACTATGGCTACACCTTC.